The source of this T cell receptor (beta chain) is a study of T cells expressing NK-cell markers. Background on the study: HCMV seropositivity characterized seven of the eight sequenced donors, and seronegativity one. Findings and limits, study-wide: The CD3+CD56-NKG2C+ fraction was also led by these clonotypes in a few donors. The contribution of dominant NKG2C+ clonotypes to CD8+ T cells in roughly six donors was roughly 1.0-7.0%.

For TCR beta, cDNA was produced by 5'RACE template switching with UMIs. From the 5' RACE reads, TCRdb lists one entry per CDR3 protein and no DNA. This table lists fewer than 400,000 distinct CDR3 sequences. A note on this clonotype: The antigen is not known.

Germline assignment: CDR1 DFQATT and CDR2 SNEGSKA (reference sequence). The CDR3 spans 14 residues. This chain links TRBV20-1 with TRBJ2-5. The source of this sequence is a man between 18 and 69 years old in good health. Sequencing input: blood T cells: a sorted CD56 or NKG2C T cell subset, CD4+ or CD8+ T cells, or bulk PBMC T cells (not recorded which). Here the CDR3 reads CSARPTSSQETQYF.